This entry describes one T cell receptor beta chain. Its antigen has not been determined. No much larger clonotype is one base removed from it; base qualities were not supplied. TCRbeta CDR3 regions were amplified from genomic DNA by means of the immunoSEQ Assay, a bias-controlled multiplex PCR. As for how the authors treated the data: Within the assay, amplification of reference gene primers was used to estimate how many nucleated cells each sample contained. Sequence reads were collapsed and filtered to measure the absolute abundance of every unique TCRbeta CDR3 rearrangement. Productive Simpson clonality was computed per sample as the square root of Simpson's diversity index over productive rearrangements. This is the immuneACCESS table as TCRdb keeps it, with only in-frame sequences that have V and J called. A part of the clones is gone; compared with another copy, unresolved V genes explain less than half, and the rest is unexplained. The DNA was the basis for D and trimming; V, J and clone size are from that table. The sample table lists some 300,000 clones, more than 70% of them with a count of one. The ten largest clones take up more than 6.5% of the sample.

This specimen comes from a study of blood T cell repertoires in COVID-19 (dated by TCRdb to the early 2020s). About the study as a whole: Samples from collaborators originated in the United States, Italy and Spain and spanned both the acute and convalescent phases of COVID-19. Deeply sampled blood TCRbeta repertoires from subjects exposed to, actively infected with, or recovered from COVID-19 were included in the dataset. A de-identified subject ID, COVID-19 status, age in years and sex were almost always included in the sample metadata. The prospective study material was composed of cDNA or gDNA derived from T cells, B-cell-depleted T cells, or PBMCs. Where HLA class I and class II types were available, the types were taken from metadata supplied by the sample provider, not from assay-based typing. A freely available public database, intended as a resource for researchers studying the immune response to SARS-CoV-2, is where the repertoires were released. Samples came from the ongoing ImmuneRACE study (first 160 participants) plus 1,254 subjects from 6 global collaborators.

What the work shows at the level of the full study, not this receptor alone: The quantity of clinical and demographic metadata differed by source and by participant and was supplied without curation.

Another Seattle source contributed samples from volunteer blood donors who had recovered from COVID-19. Whole blood was collected in K2EDTA tubes by collaborating institutions according to the institutions' own protocols. For TCRbeta analysis, collaborator samples were shipped as frozen whole blood, as isolated PBMCs, or as DNA extracted from either sample type. The CDR3 spans 15 residues, from the cysteine through the phenylalanine. The read is trimmed to its CDR3 DNA, 45 bases read in frame from base 1. For CDR1 and CDR2, the germline V gene lists LGHNA and YSLEER. Germline trimming: 1 base from V, 5 bases from J; junction bases outside gene matches: 3.

The source material was peripheral blood. Here the chain combines TRBV4-3 and TRBJ2-1; 9 bases in between match TRBD2. The source of this sequence is a woman in her twenties or thirties who had recovered from COVID-19. CDR3 sequence: CASSQVAGGNNEQFF. The DNA sequence reads TGCGCCAGCAGCCAAGTGGCGGGGGGGAACAATGAGCAGTTCTTC.